This TCR beta chain was identified in a study of cytomegalovirus exposure and HLA in healthy donors. Study summary: An analysis done earlier identified 117 million unique TCR beta sequences from 200 million or so T cells.

This clone was counted only a few times. The antigen is not known. General study findings and limits: A few V segments could not be told apart, such as TRBV6-2 and TRBV6-3, and were left out. CMV serostatus alone was available as immune exposure information. The study carried out a later analysis of TCR beta sequences. It associated some 15,000 of them with specific HLA alleles at a false discovery rate of 0.05.

V was clipped by 4 bases and J by 9 bases; unmatched bases: 23. Germline CDR1 is SGHRS and CDR2 is YFSETQ. There are 18 residues in the CDR3. This PCR relied on a set of 60 Vbeta primers and 13 Jbeta primers. Only in-frame clones appear in the TCRdb table, and some are missing; sequencing was by immunoSEQ multiplex PCR. The sample shows roughly 180,000 clones, 80% to 90% of them seen only once. This receptor was identified in a man aged 18 to 29 in good health and CMV-seropositive. Sequencing was done on a sample of PBMCs. The chain joins TRBV5-1 to TRBJ2-7; 9 bases line up with TRBD2. For the CDR3, the DNA is TGCGCCAGCAGCCCTCTCCCTTGGACTAGCGCAGAGTTTGGTGGGCAGTACTTC. It translates to CASSPLPWTSAEFGGQYF. The whole variable domain, remainder taken from reference TRBV5-1 and TRBJ2-7, is KAGVTQTPRYLIKTRGQQVTLSCSPISGHRSVSWYQQTPGQGLQFLFEYFSETQRNKGNFPGRFSGRQFSNSRSEMNVSTLELGDSALYLCASSPLPWTSAEFGGQYFGPGTRLTVT.